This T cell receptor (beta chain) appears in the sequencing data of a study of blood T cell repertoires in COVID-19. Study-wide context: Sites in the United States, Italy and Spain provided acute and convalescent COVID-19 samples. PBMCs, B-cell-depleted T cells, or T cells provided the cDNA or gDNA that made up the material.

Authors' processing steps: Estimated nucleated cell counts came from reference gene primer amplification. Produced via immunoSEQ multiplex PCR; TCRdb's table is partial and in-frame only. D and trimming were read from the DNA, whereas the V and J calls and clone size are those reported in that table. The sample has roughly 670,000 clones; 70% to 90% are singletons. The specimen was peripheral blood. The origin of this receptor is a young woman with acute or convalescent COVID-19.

The CDR3 bases are TGTGCCAGCAGAGGGGGTACACTGGGCTACACCTTC. It is translated as CASRGGTLGYTF. The J gene is TRBJ1-2, the V gene TRBV27, with D possibly matching TRBD1 (6 bases). V dropped 6 bases and J dropped 8 bases, with 13 bases sitting between them. This CDR3 spans 12 amino acids. Germline CDR1 reads MNHEY; CDR2 reads SMNVEV (reference sequence).